This entry lists 27 T cell receptor beta chains sequenced from one sample in a study of blood T cell repertoires in COVID-19. The protocol was immunoSEQ multiplex PCR, while the TCRdb copy is restricted to in-frame clones and leaves out a portion. The sample yields 72,000 or so clones, over 80% seen once. Material: peripheral blood. Receptors originate from a man aged 50 to 60 with active COVID-19.

The V call is TRBV6-5, the J call TRBJ2-7; D perhaps matches TRBD2 (6 bases). CDR1 MNHEY and CDR2 SVGAGI come from the germline V gene. V lost 7 bases, J lost 4 bases, and 14 bases lay in between. CDR3 size: 13 residues. DNA of the CDR3: TGTGCCAGCAATTTGAATGGAGGGTACGAGCAGTACTTC. Translating it yields CASNLNGGYEQYF.

The chain links TRBV9 to TRBJ2-1; 8 nucleotides match TRBD1. V dropped 0 bases and J dropped 7; count of bases not matched to a gene: 6. The CDR3 consists of 15 residues. Per germline, CDR1 SGDLS and CDR2 YYNGEE. This CDR3 reads CASSVGTGQGNEQFF. CDR3 DNA sequence: TGTGCCAGCAGCGTAGGGACAGGGCAGGGTAATGAGCAGTTCTTC.

The chain employs TRBV28 and TRBJ2-3; no reliable D call. CDR3 length: 14 residues. With 6 bases removed from V and 1 base from J, the gap between germline ends came to 11 bases. Per the germline V gene, CDR1 is MDHEN and CDR2 is SYDVKM. CDR3 sequence reads: CASRASDGTDTQYF. Here the CDR3 DNA reads TGTGCCAGCAGGGCTAGTGACGGCACAGATACGCAGTATTTT.

The genes are TRBV28 and TRBJ2-7; a possible D gene is TRBD1 (5 bases). Germline CDR1 is MDHEN and CDR2 is SYDVKM. V was cut by 10 bases and J by 7 bases, with 20 bases left in between. The length of the CDR3 is 13 residues. The CDR3, as DNA: TGTGCCACTGGGCGGCAGGGTCCTAGGGAGCAGTACTTC. Its translation is CATGRQGPREQYF.

The table lists this clone with a few counts. The chain employs TRBV5-4 and TRBJ1-6; D gene unclear. This CDR3 spans 15 amino acids. Germline V gene data show CDR1 as SGHNT and CDR2 as YYREEE (reference sequence). Between the trimmed V and J ends, which lost 0 bases and 7 bases, there was a span of 11 bases. The CDR3 here is CASSLAGYRNSPLHF. CDR3 nucleotide sequence: TGTGCCAGCAGCTTGGCGGGGTACCGCAATTCACCCCTCCACTTT.

This rearrangement joins TRBV20-1 to TRBJ1-2; no definite D call. V dropped 3 bases and J dropped 1 base, with 6 bases sitting between them. The germline V gene has CDR1 DFQATT and CDR2 SNEGSKA (reference sequence). The CDR3 consists of 12 residues. The CDR3 DNA sequence: TGCAGTGCTAGTATGAGTAACTATGGCTACACCTTC. Its protein product is CSASMSNYGYTF.

This clone was detected only once. The rearrangement joins TRBV5-1 to TRBJ1-4; 9 nucleotides agree with TRBD1. Germline V lookup: CDR1 SGHRS, CDR2 YFSETQ. This CDR3 comprises 15 residues. Trimming at V came to 3 bases and at J to 7 bases, leaving 7 bases not matched to a gene. CDR3 protein: CASSWRTGEGEKLFF. CDR3 coding DNA: TGCGCCAGCAGCTGGAGGACAGGGGAGGGTGAAAAACTGTTTTTT.

V and J are TRBV6-2 or TRBV6-3 and TRBJ2-1; D perhaps matches TRBD1 (6 bases). V gave up 2 bases and J gave up 0 bases, with 20 bases separating them. The CDR3 covers 19 residues. The germline V gene encodes CDR1 MNHEY and CDR2 SVGEGT. The CDR3 DNA is TGTGCCAGCAGTTACCTCTACGACGGTACAGGGAACTCCTACAATGAGCAGTTCTTC. Amino acid sequence: CASSYLYDGTGNSYNEQFF.

This rearrangement joins TRBV5-5 to TRBJ2-1, with D possibly matching TRBD2 (5 bases). The V end was cut by 3 bases, the J end by 3 bases, with 7 bases between. The CDR3 runs to 13 residues. Germline CDR1 is SGHKS and CDR2 is YYEKEE (reference sequence). As DNA, the CDR3 is TGTGCCAGCAGCTCCGGGGTCTACAATGAGCAGTTCTTC. Amino acids: CASSSGVYNEQFF.

V usage is TRBV6-4 and J usage is TRBJ1-1, with D unresolved. Germline CDR1 MRHNA, CDR2 SNTAGT. Trimming cost V 2 bases and J 1 base, with 8 bases left between them. The CDR3 sequence is 14 residues long. The CDR3 bases are TGTGCCAGCAGTGACGGGCGGGCGAACACTGAAGCTTTCTTT. This codes for CASSDGRANTEAFF.

The chain employs TRBV4-1 and TRBJ1-2; 7 bases line up with TRBD1. This CDR3 region has 14 residues. The trim removed 4 bases at V and 4 bases at J, leaving 6 bases unmatched. Germline-derived CDR1 and CDR2 are MGHRA and YSYEKL. This CDR3 reads CASSPGQVGYGYTF. In DNA form, the CDR3 reads TGCGCCAGCAGCCCCGGACAGGTGGGCTATGGCTACACCTTC.

The chain links TRBV7-6 to TRBJ1-6; 7 bases align to TRBD1. There are 18 residues in the CDR3. Trimming at V came to 5 bases and at J to 4 bases, leaving 14 bases not matched to a gene. CDR1 and CDR2 (germline): SGHVS, FNYEAQ. The CDR3 spells CASSNSGGPSSYNSPLHF. CDR3 nucleotides: TGTGCCAGCAGCAATTCAGGGGGGCCTTCATCGTATAATTCACCCCTCCACTTT.

The rearrangement joins TRBV4-2 to TRBJ1-4; D is uncertain. Per germline, CDR1 LGHNA and CDR2 YNFKEQ. V lost 1 base, J lost 6 bases, and 12 bases lay in between. The CDR3 has 15 residues. CDR3 sequence reads: CASSQGREQYEKLFF. CDR3 nucleotides: TGTGCCAGCAGCCAAGGAAGGGAGCAGTATGAAAAACTGTTTTTT.

The J gene is TRBJ1-5, the V gene TRBV19, with 7 bases lining up with TRBD1. The germline CDR1 and CDR2 sequences are LNHDA and SQIVND (reference sequence). The length of the CDR3 is 17 residues. The junction had 6 bases not matched to a gene; V was cut back by 0 bases and J by 1 base. CDR3 in amino acids: CASSIDGGTASNQPQHF. The CDR3 coding sequence is TGTGCCAGTAGTATAGATGGAGGGACAGCGAGCAATCAGCCCCAGCATTTT.

This clone was recorded a few times. The chain combines TRBV7-2 with TRBJ2-5; 9 nucleotides align to TRBD2. The CDR3 is 15 residues long. Germline V gene lookup returns CDR1 SGHTA and CDR2 FQGNSA. J lost 4 bases, V lost 4 bases, and 7 bases had no gene match. CDR3 sequence: CASSSDLAGRETQYF. In DNA form, the CDR3 reads TGTGCCAGCAGCTCGGATCTAGCGGGAAGAGAGACCCAGTACTTC.

The rearrangement joins TRBV28 to TRBJ1-2, with 8 nucleotides matching TRBD1. Germline trimming cut 4 bases from V and 8 bases from J; bases unmatched to any gene: 9. CDR1 is MDHEN and CDR2 is SYDVKM in the germline V gene. This CDR3 spans 14 amino acids. Here the CDR3 reads CASSSSRGLWGYTF. DNA for the CDR3: TGTGCCAGCAGTTCCTCCAGGGGGCTCTGGGGCTACACCTTC.

CDR3 residues: CASSPGGELGYTF. The DNA for the CDR3 is TGTGCCAGCAGCCCGGGGGGTGAATTGGGCTACACCTTC. V usage is TRBV5-5 and J usage is TRBJ1-2; the D gene is possibly TRBD1 (5 bases). CDR3 size: 13 residues. Trimming took 4 bases from V and 8 from J, leaving 15 bases between them. In germline, CDR1 is SGHKS, CDR2 YYEKEE (reference sequence).

The chain is built from TRBV6-1 and TRBJ1-3; D is perhaps TRBD1 (5 bases). Trimming left V 4 bases short and J 0 bases short, with 13 bases between. The CDR3 sequence is 16 residues long. CDR1 and CDR2 (germline): MNHNS, SASEGT. Written as DNA, the CDR3 is TGTGCCAGCAGTGCTTTTGGACAAAACTCTGGAAACACCATATATTTT. Residues: CASSAFGQNSGNTIYF.

The chain has TRBV7-2 and TRBJ2-1, with D tentatively TRBD2 (5 bases). CDR3 length: 17 amino acids. The germline V gene has CDR1 SGHTA and CDR2 FQGNSA. Trimming cost V 1 base and J 7 bases, with 20 bases left between them. CDR3 in amino acids: CASSLGVAGGGGNEQFF. The CDR3 nucleotides are TGTGCCAGCAGCTTAGGGGTGGCGGGCGGCGGCGGGAATGAGCAGTTCTTC.

The chain carries TRBV6-5 and TRBJ1-5, with 7 bases that match TRBD1. Germline values: CDR1 MNHEY, CDR2 SVGAGI. Losses at the gene ends were 4 bases for V and 2 bases for J; bases not matched to a gene: 2. The CDR3 is 14 residues long. Here the CDR3 reads CASSSGQRNQPQHF. The CDR3, as DNA: TGTGCCAGCAGTTCGGGACAGCGCAATCAGCCCCAGCATTTT.

This clone was found a few times. The chain couples TRBV27 to TRBJ1-2; unclear D gene. Germline CDR1 reads MNHEY; CDR2 reads SMNVEV (reference sequence). This CDR3 spans 13 amino acids. V lost 6 bases and J lost 1, with 9 bases in between. CDR3 DNA: TGTGCCAGCAGCGTCAGTTATAACTATGGCTACACCTTC. This sequence encodes CASSVSYNYGYTF.

The chain has TRBV27 and TRBJ2-3, with 7 bases that match TRBD2. Looked up from germline, CDR1 is MNHEY and CDR2 is SMNVEV (reference sequence). There are 15 residues in the CDR3. V shed 4 bases and J 3 bases; nucleotides not matched to a gene: 7. CDR3 coding DNA: TGTGCCAGCAGTTCCCCGGGGGGTGGGACAGATACGCAGTATTTT. It is translated as CASSSPGGGTDTQYF.

The V and J genes are TRBV18 and TRBJ2-7, with 8 bases matching TRBD1. Germline loops: CDR1 KGHSH, CDR2 LQKENI. Unmatched junction bases numbered 11, after V lost 2 bases and J lost 2 bases. This CDR3 has 17 amino acids. DNA of the CDR3: TGTGCCAGCTCACCAAACCGTAAGAGGACAGGGACCTACGAGCAGTACTTC. Translated, it gives CASSPNRKRTGTYEQYF.

The gene calls are TRBV7-2 and TRBJ2-3; TRBD2 might be the D (6 bases). Deletions cut 5 bases from V and 6 bases from J, with 12 bases between. Germline values: CDR1 SGHTA, CDR2 FQGNSA. The length of the CDR3 is 13 residues. The CDR3 DNA reads TGTGCCAGCAGCCGCACTAGCTTCGATACGCAGTATTTT. Translating gives CASSRTSFDTQYF. The full variable domain, with the rest looked up from reference TRBV7-2 and TRBJ2-3, is GAGVSQSPSNKVTEKGKDVELRCDPISGHTALYWYRQSLGQGLEFLIYFQGNSAPDKSGLPSDRFSAERTGGSVSTLTIQRTQQEDSAVYLCASSRTSFDTQYFGPGTRLTVL.

The chain has TRBV7-2 and TRBJ1-1; D gene ambiguous. The germline gives CDR1 SGHTA, CDR2 FQGNSA. The germline V and J ends were trimmed by 1 base and 3 bases, with 12 bases remaining between them. CDR3 length: 15 amino acids. The CDR3 DNA reads TGTGCCAGCAGCTTAGGGCGGGTAAGCCACACTGAAGCTTTCTTT. Residues: CASSLGRVSHTEAFF.

The chain combines TRBV3-1 (or the pseudogene TRBV3-2) with TRBJ2-2, with no clear D. This CDR3 is built from 13 residues. V was clipped by 11 bases and J by 1 base, with 11 bases between them. Germline V lookup: CDR1 LGHDT, CDR2 YNNKEL (reference sequence). The CDR3 region is CAATAENTGELFF. In DNA form, the CDR3 reads TGTGCCGCTACAGCAGAGAACACCGGGGAGCTGTTTTTT.

This clone has just a few counts. J is TRBJ2-5 and V is TRBV6-2 or TRBV6-3, with D perhaps TRBD1 (6 bases). V lost 4 bases and J lost 3, with 12 bases in between. The CDR3 spans 14 residues. Germline CDR1 is MNHEY and CDR2 is SVGEGT. The DNA for the CDR3 is TGTGCCAGCAGTTTATGGACAGCTAAAGAGACCCAGTACTTC. Residues: CASSLWTAKETQYF.